The rows below give T cell receptor beta chains drawn from one sample of a study of Ad26.COV2.S vaccination and SARS-CoV-2 variants. TCRdb's copy holds only in-frame clones and misses some; the assay was immunoSEQ multiplex PCR. The sample has some 640,000 clones; about 89% are singletons. The sequencing here drew on peripheral blood, taken in a trial of Ad26.COV2.S vaccine versus placebo. These TCRs come from a person between 18 and 65 years old who received the Ad26.COV2.S COVID-19 vaccine or a placebo. Both conserved end residues are part of each CDR3. D genes are given only for firm matches. Some rows mark clone size as missing; the rest say once, few, many or name a class of expanded clone.

j_call | d_call | v_call | clone_size | cdr3_nt | cdr3_aa
TRBJ2-5 | - | TRBV9 | - | TGTGCCAGCAGCGTAGATCAGGGACGGGGGACCCAGTACTTC | CASSVDQGRGTQYF
TRBJ2-1 | - | TRBV27 | - | TGTGCCAGCAGTTTATCGGACCACTACAATGAGCAGTTCTTC | CASSLSDHYNEQFF
TRBJ1-1 | - | TRBV6-2/TRBV6-3 | few | TGTGCCAGCAGTTACTCCGGTCGTGGCACTGAAGCTTTCTTT | CASSYSGRGTEAFF
TRBJ1-2 | - | TRBV4-1 | - | TGCGCCAGCAGCCAAGGGGGCGGGGGATATGGCTACACCTTC | CASSQGGGGYGYTF
TRBJ1-2 | TRBD1 | TRBV7-8 | - | TGTGCCAGCAGCGTCGGGACAGGGTTCGGCTACACCTTC | CASSVGTGFGYTF
TRBJ2-1 | - | TRBV30 | few | TGTGCCTGGAGTGTACAACTGAATGAGCAGTTCTTC | CAWSVQLNEQFF
TRBJ2-3 | - | TRBV7-9 | - | TGTGCCAGCAGCTTAGCGGAACCTTCTGGCACAGATACGCAGTATTTT | CASSLAEPSGTDTQYF
TRBJ1-6 | TRBD1 | TRBV6-6 | - | TGTGCCAGCAGGGAATGGACAGGCGTCTATAATTCACCCCTCCACTTT | CASREWTGVYNSPLHF
TRBJ1-2 | - | TRBV6-5 | - | TGTGCCAGCAGTTACAGACAGATCTATGGCTACACCTTC | CASSYRQIYGYTF
TRBJ1-2 | - | TRBV28 | few | TGTGCCAGCATGGCCCCGGGTTTGGGAGGCTACACCTTC | CASMAPGLGGYTF
TRBJ2-1 | TRBD2 | TRBV11-2 | - | TGTGCCAGCAGCCACGGGACTAGCGGGGCCACTGGGAATGAGCAGTTCTTC | CASSHGTSGATGNEQFF
TRBJ2-5 | - | TRBV11-2 | - | TGTGCCAGCAGCTTATCCAGGGACCTGGGGTTGGGGACCCAGTACTTC | CASSLSRDLGLGTQYF
TRBJ2-7 | TRBD1 | TRBV19 | - | TGTGCCAGTAGACAGGGGGCGGGGGAGCAGTACTTC | CASRQGAGEQYF
TRBJ2-6 | - | TRBV2 | - | TGTGCCACTCACCCCTCTGGGGCCAACGTCCTGACTTTC | CATHPSGANVLTF
TRBJ2-7 | - | TRBV2 | few | TGTGCCCGCAAGGCGAGTGGCGCCGAGCAGTACTTC | CARKASGAEQYF
TRBJ2-1 | - | TRBV5-4 | - | TGTGCCAGCAGCCCGCCAAGTACGAGCGAGCAGTTCTTC | CASSPPSTSEQFF
TRBJ1-3 | - | TRBV6-5 | - | TGTGCCAGCAAACGCGGGGGGCCGTCAGGAAACACCATATATTTT | CASKRGGPSGNTIYF
TRBJ1-2 | - | TRBV6-1 | - | TGTGCCAGCAGTGAGAGGGGACCTTTTAACTATGGCTACACCTTC | CASSERGPFNYGYTF
TRBJ1-5 | TRBD1 | TRBV30 | - | TGTGCCTGGAGTCCTGAGGGGGCGGGCCTGGGAATGCAGCCCCAGCATTTT | CAWSPEGAGLGMQPQHF
TRBJ1-1 | - | TRBV6-6 | - | TGTGCCAGCAGTCCTAGGGGGGGTACTGAAGCTTTCTTT | CASSPRGGTEAFF
TRBJ2-3 | TRBD2 | TRBV6-2/TRBV6-3 | - | TGTGCCAGCAGCCCGGGGGGGTTTAGCACAGATACGCAGTATTTT | CASSPGGFSTDTQYF
TRBJ2-2 | TRBD1 | TRBV30 | - | TGTGCCTGTAACAGGGGGCCGTTCACCGGGGAGCTGTTTTTT | CACNRGPFTGELFF
TRBJ1-1 | - | TRBV30 | - | TGTGCCTGGGCTAGACGCAGACAGGCTATGAACACTGAAGCTTTCTTT | CAWARRRQAMNTEAFF
TRBJ2-5 | - | TRBV5-6 | - | TGTGCCAGCAGCTGGACAGTCTTTGGGGAGACCCAGTACTTC | CASSWTVFGETQYF
TRBJ2-5 | - | TRBV7-6 | - | TGTGCCAGCAGCTTCGTCGGCGGGATCCAAGAGACCCAGTACTTC | CASSFVGGIQETQYF
TRBJ1-1 | - | TRBV21-1 | - | TGTGCCAGCAGCAAAGCGGCCCTAAAGAACACTGAAGCTTTCTTT | CASSKAALKNTEAFF
TRBJ1-6 | - | TRBV7-2 | once | TGTGCCAGCAGCTTAGATCCGGGGGAGAATTCACCCCTCCACTTT | CASSLDPGENSPLHF
TRBJ2-1 | - | TRBV6-5 | - | TGTGCCAGCAGTTTGGGCCGTGGCTCCTACAATGAGCAGTTCTTC | CASSLGRGSYNEQFF
TRBJ2-5 | - | TRBV21-1 | - | TGTGCCAGCAGCAAAGAGGGGGACAGGCGGTGCCAAGAGACCCAGTACTTC | CASSKEGDRRCQETQYF
TRBJ2-1 | TRBD2 | TRBV19 | - | TGTGCCAGTAGTATTAGCCTAGCGGTGCCTAATGAGCAGTTCTTC | CASSISLAVPNEQFF
TRBJ2-6 | - | TRBV23-1 | - | TGCGCCAGCAGTCAATCCCCCGGGTTGACCTCTGGGGCCAACGTCCTGACTTTC | CASSQSPGLTSGANVLTF
TRBJ2-5 | TRBD2 | TRBV10-3 | - | TGTGCCACCTTAGCGGGAGGAGGGGAGACCCAGTACTTC | CATLAGGGETQYF
TRBJ1-6 | - | TRBV12-3/TRBV12-4 | - | TGTGCCAGCAGAGGGAACACCAATTCACCCCTCCACTTT | CASRGNTNSPLHF
TRBJ1-4 | TRBD1 | TRBV12-5 | - | TGTGCTAGTGGTTTGGGCCGGGACAGGGACGAAAAACTGTTTTTT | CASGLGRDRDEKLFF
TRBJ2-5 | - | TRBV10-2 | - | TGCGCCAGCATGCTCCGTGACTTTTACTTC | CASMLRDFYF
TRBJ2-5 | TRBD1 | TRBV28 | - | TGTGCCAGCAGTTTATCCACAGGACAGGCAGGGGAGACCCAGTACTTC | CASSLSTGQAGETQYF
TRBJ2-1 | TRBD2 | TRBV2 | - | TGTGCCGGCCGGGGGGAGTACGGTGAGCAGTTCTTC | CAGRGEYGEQFF
TRBJ2-7 | - | TRBV5-1 | once | TGCGCCAGCAGCTTAGAAACGACCGCCTGGGAGCAGTACTTC | CASSLETTAWEQYF
TRBJ1-1 | - | TRBV2 | - | TGTGCCAGCAGTGTGACCTTGGTAGCATTCTTT | CASSVTLVAFF
TRBJ1-4 | - | TRBV27 | - | TGTGCCAGCAGTAGAGTTGATTCAACTAATGAAAAACTGTTTTTT | CASSRVDSTNEKLFF
TRBJ1-5 | TRBD1 | TRBV3-1/TRBV3-2 | - | TGTGCCAGCAGCCCGGGACAGGGGGTGCCGGAGCCCCAGCATTTT | CASSPGQGVPEPQHF
TRBJ1-3 | - | TRBV5-5 | - | TGTGCCAGCAGCAGACAGGTCTTGGACTCTGGAAACACCATATATTTT | CASSRQVLDSGNTIYF
TRBJ1-3 | - | TRBV27 | - | TGTGCCAGCAGCGCTTCGGGGCTGAGAAACACCATATATTTT | CASSASGLRNTIYF
TRBJ2-1 | - | TRBV6-2/TRBV6-3 | - | TGTGCCAGCAGCCCCGAGTTAATCTCCTACAATGAGCAGTTCTTC | CASSPELISYNEQFF
TRBJ2-7 | - | TRBV25-1 | - | TGTGCCAGCAGTGCCCCCGGAGGAGGGGGCATCTACGAGCAGTACTTC | CASSAPGGGGIYEQYF
TRBJ1-4 | - | TRBV10-1 | - | TGCGCCAGCAATAGCAGCGGACAAGATGGTAATGAAAAACTGTTTTTT | CASNSSGQDGNEKLFF
TRBJ1-2 | - | TRBV18 | few | TGTGCCAGCGCAAAGGAGGCCGGGCCAGTTTATGGCTACACCTTC | CASAKEAGPVYGYTF
TRBJ2-7 | - | TRBV5-1 | - | TGCGCCAGCAGCTTGGGAGGGACGGGCTCCTACGAGCAGTACTTC | CASSLGGTGSYEQYF
TRBJ1-1 | - | TRBV6-2/TRBV6-3 | - | TGTGCCAGCAGTTATTCGGACAGTAGGCCTGAAGCTTTCTTT | CASSYSDSRPEAFF
TRBJ1-5 | - | TRBV18 | - | TGTGCCAGCTCACCGGGAAGAAATCAGCCCCAGCATTTT | CASSPGRNQPQHF
TRBJ2-7 | - | TRBV7-2 | - | TGTGCCAGCAGCTCGGAATCGAAGGGGGCCTACGAGCAGTACTTC | CASSSESKGAYEQYF
TRBJ1-2 | - | TRBV30 | - | TGTGCCTGGAGTGGACGGGAGGGCTACACCTTC | CAWSGREGYTF
TRBJ1-1 | - | TRBV3-1/TRBV3-2 | few | TGTGCCAGCAGCCAAGAAGGTCGAGGGACTGAAGCTTTCTTT | CASSQEGRGTEAFF
TRBJ1-6 | TRBD1 | TRBV7-2 | - | TGTGCCAGCAGCTTAGCGTGGGACAGTAATTCACCCCTCCACTTT | CASSLAWDSNSPLHF
TRBJ2-5 | - | TRBV6-2/TRBV6-3 | - | TGTGCCAGCAGTTACGGCCAAGAGACCCAGTACTTC | CASSYGQETQYF
TRBJ2-1 | TRBD2 | TRBV7-2 | - | TGTGCCAGCAGCTCGGGAGGGGACGCAGCCTCCTACAATGAGCAGTTCTTC | CASSSGGDAASYNEQFF
TRBJ1-4 | TRBD1 | TRBV5-4 | - | TGTGCCAGCAGCTCCGGGACAGGGGGCCCCGCCGGCGAAAAACTGTTTTTT | CASSSGTGGPAGEKLFF
TRBJ2-1 | TRBD2 | TRBV29-1 | - | TGCAGCGTTAGACTAGCGGGGATCTCCTACAATGAGCAGTTCTTC | CSVRLAGISYNEQFF
TRBJ1-2 | TRBD1 | TRBV30 | - | TGTGCCTGGAGTGAGGGACAGGGTCTTGGCTACACCTTC | CAWSEGQGLGYTF
TRBJ2-1 | TRBD2 | TRBV6-6 | once | TGTGCCAGCATCTTAGCGGGGGAGCAGTTCTTC | CASILAGEQFF